This T cell receptor (beta chain) stems from a study of CD8 T cells in Susac syndrome. From blood CD8+ and CD4+ T cells, TCR beta sequences were generated. Control patients had untreated stable or active relapsing-remitting multiple sclerosis by revised McDonald criteria. Negative isolation yielded CD4+ and CD8+ T cells, and FACS enriched TEMRA cells. With random hexamers, reverse transcription was performed on about 0.5 to 1 ug of RNA. An immunoSEQ multiplex PCR amplified TCR beta CDR3 over 54 Vbeta and 13 Jbeta. One entry per CDR3 protein results from TCRdb running MiXCR on the immunoSEQ multiplex PCR reads. The data contain hundreds of thousands of distinct CDR3 sequences, approximately 85% of them singletons. Germline-derived CDR1 and CDR2 are GTSNPN and SVGIG (reference sequence). The CDR3 length is 14 residues. Trimming removed 4 bases at V and 7 bases at J, with 17 bases between.

This chain joins TRBV30 and TRBJ2-1, with a weak D call TRBD2 (6 bases). The sample was CD8+ T cells from PBMCs. The receptor was isolated from a human donor with multiple sclerosis. DNA for the CDR3: TGTGCCTGGATTCGACTAGTCGGTATGAATGAGCAGTTCTTC. Protein sequence: CAWIRLVGMNEQFF.